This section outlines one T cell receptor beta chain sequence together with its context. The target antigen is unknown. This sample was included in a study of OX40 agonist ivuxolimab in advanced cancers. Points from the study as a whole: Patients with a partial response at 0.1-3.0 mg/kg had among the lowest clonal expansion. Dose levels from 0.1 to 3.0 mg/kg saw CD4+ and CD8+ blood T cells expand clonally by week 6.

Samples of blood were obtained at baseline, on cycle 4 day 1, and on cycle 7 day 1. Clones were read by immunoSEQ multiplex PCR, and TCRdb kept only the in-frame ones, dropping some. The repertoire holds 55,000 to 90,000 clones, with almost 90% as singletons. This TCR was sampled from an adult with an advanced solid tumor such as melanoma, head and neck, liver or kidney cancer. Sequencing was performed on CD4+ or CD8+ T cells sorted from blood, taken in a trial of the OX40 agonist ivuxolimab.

The CDR3 loop reads CASSPEWGDTQYF. The CDR3 DNA reads as TGTGCCAGTAGTCCAGAATGGGGAGATACGCAGTATTTT. The genes are TRBV19 and TRBJ2-3; D uncertain. Germline CDR1 LNHDA, CDR2 SQIVND (reference sequence). Deletions cut 5 bases from V and 5 bases from J, with 11 bases between. The CDR3 contains 13 residues.